A single sample is the source of the 6 T cell receptor beta chains below, sequenced in a study of shared clonotypes between healthy human individuals. Assay used: immunoSEQ multiplex PCR; TCRdb lists only in-frame clones, some missing. The data contain more than 2,000,000 clones, more than 80% of them seen just once; the ten biggest clones take up under 0.15%. The sequencing sample was made of naive CD4+ T cells sorted from blood. This sample's subset: CD45RA+ positively selected. These receptors all come from a man between 18 and 29 years old in good health.

This chain joins TRBV7-9 and TRBJ2-1; TRBD2 aligns across 9 bases. This CDR3 comprises 18 residues. The trim removed 4 bases at V and 8 bases at J, leaving 18 bases unmatched. Germline lookup yields CDR1 SEHNR and CDR2 FQNEAQ (reference sequence). This chain's CDR3 is CASSSPSKFSGGTYEQFF. The CDR3 coding sequence is TGTGCCAGCAGCTCCCCCTCCAAATTTAGCGGGGGAACGTATGAGCAGTTCTTC.

About this clone itself: Relative to the germline gene, one junction end is altered; a read error may explain this. The CDR3 region is CASSIERTGRAESQYF. The CDR3 region has the DNA TGTGCCAGTAGTATAGAAAGGACAGGGAGGGCAGAGTCCCAGTACTTC. The chain is built from TRBV19 and TRBJ2-5; D perhaps matches TRBD1 (8 bases). CDR3 length equals 16 residues. Germline loops: CDR1 LNHDA, CDR2 SQIVND (reference sequence). Variable domain in full (rest from reference TRBV19 and TRBJ2-5): DGGITQSPKYLFRKEGQNVTLSCEQNLNHDAMYWYRQDPGQGLRLIYYSQIVNDFQKGDIAEGYSVSREKKESFPLTVTSAQKNPTAFYLCASSIERTGRAESQYFGPGTRLLVL.

V gene TRBV18 combines with J gene TRBJ2-6; D tentatively fits TRBD1 or TRBD2 (5 bases each). Germline V CDR1 and CDR2: KGHSH, LQKENI. The CDR3 spans 16 residues. Trimming took 6 bases from V and 0 from J, leaving 12 bases between them. The CDR3 bases are TGTGCCAGCTCGGCAGGGACGGACTCTGGGGCCAACGTCCTGACTTTC. The encoded protein is CASSAGTDSGANVLTF.

The chain has TRBV6-5 and TRBJ2-7, with 10 nucleotides matching TRBD1. V shed 2 bases and J 1 base; nucleotides not matched to a gene: 2. Per germline, CDR1 MNHEY and CDR2 SVGAGI. CDR3 length: 15 amino acids. The CDR3, as DNA: TGTGCCAGCAGTTACGGGACAGGGGTATCCTACGAGCAGTACTTC. Protein: CASSYGTGVSYEQYF.

This sequence joins TRBV7-3 and TRBJ2-5; TRBD1 agrees at 7 bases. The CDR3 extends over 15 amino acids. V lost 1 base and J lost 2; bases outside the gene matches: 4. The germline CDR1 and CDR2 sequences are SGHTA and FQGTGA. The CDR3 sequence is CASSLKGTEQETQYF. CDR3 in DNA: TGTGCCAGCAGCTTAAAGGGGACAGAGCAAGAGACCCAGTACTTC.

This chain joins TRBV7-2 and TRBJ1-1; the D is unclear. The CDR3 spans 16 residues. V shed 1 base and J shed 0 bases, with 12 bases lying between them. Germline CDR1 and CDR2: SGHTA and FQGNSA. The CDR3 protein is CASSLGVLQMNTEAFF. The CDR3 DNA is TGTGCCAGCAGCTTAGGGGTTTTACAGATGAACACTGAAGCTTTCTTT.